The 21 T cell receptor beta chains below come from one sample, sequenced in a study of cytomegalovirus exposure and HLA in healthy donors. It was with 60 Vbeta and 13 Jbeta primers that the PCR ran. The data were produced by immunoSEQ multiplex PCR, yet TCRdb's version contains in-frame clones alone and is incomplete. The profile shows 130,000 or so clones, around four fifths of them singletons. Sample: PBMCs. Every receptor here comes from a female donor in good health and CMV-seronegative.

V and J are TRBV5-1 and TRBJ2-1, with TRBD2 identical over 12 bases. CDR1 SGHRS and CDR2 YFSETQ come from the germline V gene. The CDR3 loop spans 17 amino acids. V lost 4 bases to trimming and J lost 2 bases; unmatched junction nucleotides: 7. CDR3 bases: TGCGCCAGCAGCCCCCGACTAGCGGGAGATGCCTACAATGAGCAGTTCTTC. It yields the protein CASSPRLAGDAYNEQFF.

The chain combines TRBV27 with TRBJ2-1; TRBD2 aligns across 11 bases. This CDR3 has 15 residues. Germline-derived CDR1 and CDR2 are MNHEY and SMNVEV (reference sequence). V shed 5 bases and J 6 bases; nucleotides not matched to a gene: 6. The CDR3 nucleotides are TGTGCCAGCAGTATACTAGCGGGAGTGGGCAATGAGCAGTTCTTC. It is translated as CASSILAGVGNEQFF.

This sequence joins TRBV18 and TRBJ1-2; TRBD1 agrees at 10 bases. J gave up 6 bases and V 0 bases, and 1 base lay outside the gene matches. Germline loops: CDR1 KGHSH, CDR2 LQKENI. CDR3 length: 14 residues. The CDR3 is CASSPPGTGDGYTF. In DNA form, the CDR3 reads TGTGCCAGCTCACCACCCGGGACAGGGGATGGCTACACCTTC.

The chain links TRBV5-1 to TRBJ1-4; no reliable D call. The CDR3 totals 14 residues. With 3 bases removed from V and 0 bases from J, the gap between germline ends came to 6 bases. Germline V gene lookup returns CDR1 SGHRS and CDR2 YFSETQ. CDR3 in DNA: TGCGCCAGCAGCTCCCGAGCAACTAATGAAAAACTGTTTTTT. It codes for CASSSRATNEKLFF.

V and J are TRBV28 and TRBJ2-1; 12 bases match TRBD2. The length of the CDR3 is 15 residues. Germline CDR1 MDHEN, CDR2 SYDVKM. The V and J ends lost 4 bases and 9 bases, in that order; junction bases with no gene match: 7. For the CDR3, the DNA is TGTGCCAGCAGTTGGCTAGCGGGAGGGGTGGGTGAGCAGTTCTTC. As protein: CASSWLAGGVGEQFF.

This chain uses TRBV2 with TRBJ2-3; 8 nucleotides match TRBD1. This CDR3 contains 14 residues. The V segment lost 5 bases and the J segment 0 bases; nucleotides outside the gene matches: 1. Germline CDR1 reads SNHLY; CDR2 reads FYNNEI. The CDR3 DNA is TGTGCCAGCAGTTGGACAGGGAGCACAGATACGCAGTATTTT. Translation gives CASSWTGSTDTQYF.

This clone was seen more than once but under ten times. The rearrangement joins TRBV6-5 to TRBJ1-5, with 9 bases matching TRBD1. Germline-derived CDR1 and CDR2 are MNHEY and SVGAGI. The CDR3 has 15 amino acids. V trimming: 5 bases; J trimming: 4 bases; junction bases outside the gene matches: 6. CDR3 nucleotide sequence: TGTGCCAGCAGTCACAGGGGGCTGGCGAATCAGCCCCAGCATTTT. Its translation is CASSHRGLANQPQHF.

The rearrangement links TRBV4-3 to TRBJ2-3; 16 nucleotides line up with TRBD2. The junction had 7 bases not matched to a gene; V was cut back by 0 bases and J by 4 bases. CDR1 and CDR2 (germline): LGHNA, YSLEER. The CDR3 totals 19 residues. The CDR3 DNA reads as TGCGCCAGCAGCCAAGATCCGGGGACTAGCGGGAGGGCCCCAGATACGCAGTATTTT. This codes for CASSQDPGTSGRAPDTQYF.

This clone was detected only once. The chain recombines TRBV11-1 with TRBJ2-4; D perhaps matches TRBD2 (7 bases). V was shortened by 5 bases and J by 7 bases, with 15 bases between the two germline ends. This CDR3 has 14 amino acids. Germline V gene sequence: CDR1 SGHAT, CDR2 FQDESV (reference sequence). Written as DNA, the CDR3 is TGTGCCAGCAGCCAAGGGGGGGCTATGAACATTCAGTACTTC. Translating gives CASSQGGAMNIQYF.

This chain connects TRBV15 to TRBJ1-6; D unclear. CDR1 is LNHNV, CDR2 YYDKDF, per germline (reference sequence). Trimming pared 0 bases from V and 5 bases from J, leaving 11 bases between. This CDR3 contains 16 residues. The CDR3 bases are TGTGCCACCAGCAGAGATCGAAACGGAGATAATTCACCCCTCCACTTT. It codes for CATSRDRNGDNSPLHF.

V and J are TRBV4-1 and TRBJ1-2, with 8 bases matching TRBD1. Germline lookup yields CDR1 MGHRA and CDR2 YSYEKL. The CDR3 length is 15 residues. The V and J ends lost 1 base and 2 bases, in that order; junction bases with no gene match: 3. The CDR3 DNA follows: TGCGCCAGCAGCCAAGGGACAGGGCAAAACTATGGCTACACCTTC. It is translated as CASSQGTGQNYGYTF.

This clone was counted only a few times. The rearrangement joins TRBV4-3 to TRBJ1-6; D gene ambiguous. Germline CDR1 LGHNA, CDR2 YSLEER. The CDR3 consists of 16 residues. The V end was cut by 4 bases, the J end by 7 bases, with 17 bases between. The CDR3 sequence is CASSRSVRTPNSPLHF. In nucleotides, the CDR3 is TGCGCCAGCAGCCGATCCGTCCGGACTCCCAATTCACCCCTCCACTTT.

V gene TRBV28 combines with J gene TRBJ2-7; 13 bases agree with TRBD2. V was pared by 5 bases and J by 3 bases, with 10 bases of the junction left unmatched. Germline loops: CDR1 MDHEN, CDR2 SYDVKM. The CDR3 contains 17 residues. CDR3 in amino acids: CASSLFTGTSGNYEQYF. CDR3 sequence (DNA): TGTGCCAGCAGTCTGTTTACGGGGACTAGCGGGAACTACGAGCAGTACTTC.

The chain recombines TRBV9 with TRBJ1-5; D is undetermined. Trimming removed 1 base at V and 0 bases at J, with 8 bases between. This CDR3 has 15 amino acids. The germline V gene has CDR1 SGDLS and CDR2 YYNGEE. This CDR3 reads CASSVFGYSNQPQHF. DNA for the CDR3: TGTGCCAGCAGCGTATTCGGGTATAGCAATCAGCCCCAGCATTTT. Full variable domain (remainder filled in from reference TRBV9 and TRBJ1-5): DSGVTQTPKHLITATGQRVTLRCSPRSGDLSVYWYQQSLDQGLQFLIQYYNGEERAKGNILERFSAQQFPDLHSELNLSSLELGDSALYFCASSVFGYSNQPQHFGDGTRLSIL.

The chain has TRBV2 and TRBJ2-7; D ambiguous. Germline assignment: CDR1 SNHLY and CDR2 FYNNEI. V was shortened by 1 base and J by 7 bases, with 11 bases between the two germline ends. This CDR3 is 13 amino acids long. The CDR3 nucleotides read TGTGCCAGCAGTGAAGGCGGCAGTTCAGAGCAGTACTTC. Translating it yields CASSEGGSSEQYF.

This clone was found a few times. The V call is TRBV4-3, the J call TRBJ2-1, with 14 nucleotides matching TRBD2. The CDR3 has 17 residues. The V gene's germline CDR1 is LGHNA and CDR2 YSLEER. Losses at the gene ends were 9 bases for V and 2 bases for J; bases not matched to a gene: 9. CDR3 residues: CASAGTSGRGAYNEQFF. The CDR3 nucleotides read TGCGCCAGTGCCGGGACTAGCGGGAGAGGGGCCTACAATGAGCAGTTCTTC.

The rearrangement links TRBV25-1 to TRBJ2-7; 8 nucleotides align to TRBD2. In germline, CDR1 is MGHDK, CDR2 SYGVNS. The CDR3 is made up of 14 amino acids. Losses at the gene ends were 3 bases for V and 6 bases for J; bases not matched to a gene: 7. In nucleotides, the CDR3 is TGTGCCAGCAGTGATAGCAGCGGGAGTTCCGAGCAGTACTTC. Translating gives CASSDSSGSSEQYF.

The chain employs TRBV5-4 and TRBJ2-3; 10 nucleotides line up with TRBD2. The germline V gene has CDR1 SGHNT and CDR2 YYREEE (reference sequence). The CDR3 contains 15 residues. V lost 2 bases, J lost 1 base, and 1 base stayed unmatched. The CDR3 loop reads CASSFGTSGTDTQYF. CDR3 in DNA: TGTGCCAGCAGCTTCGGGACTAGCGGCACAGATACGCAGTATTTT. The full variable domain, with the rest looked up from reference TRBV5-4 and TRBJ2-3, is ETGVTQSPTHLIKTRGQQVTLRCSSQSGHNTVSWYQQALGQGPQFIFQYYREEENGRGNFPPRFSGLQFPNYSSELNVNALELDDSALYLCASSFGTSGTDTQYFGPGTRLTVL.

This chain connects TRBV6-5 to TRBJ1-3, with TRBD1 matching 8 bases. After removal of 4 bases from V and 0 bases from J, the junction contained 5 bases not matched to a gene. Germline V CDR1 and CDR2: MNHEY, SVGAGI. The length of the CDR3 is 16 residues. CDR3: CASSSGQGLSGNTIYF. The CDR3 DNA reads TGTGCCAGCAGTTCAGGACAGGGCCTCTCTGGAAACACCATATATTTT.

The CDR3 nucleotides read TGCGCCAGCAGCCAGGGACAGGGGCCCCCTAATGAAAAACTGTTTTTT. Translating it yields CASSQGQGPPNEKLFF. The V and J genes are TRBV4-1 and TRBJ1-4; TRBD1 matches at 10 bases. Looked up from germline, CDR1 is MGHRA and CDR2 is YSYEKL. The CDR3 is 16 amino acids. J lost 3 bases, V lost 3 bases, and 4 bases had no gene match.

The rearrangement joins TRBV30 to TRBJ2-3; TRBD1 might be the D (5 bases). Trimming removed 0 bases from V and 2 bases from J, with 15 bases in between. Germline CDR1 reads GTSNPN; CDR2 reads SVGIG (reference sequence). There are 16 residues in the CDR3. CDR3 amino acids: CAWSVPPSGITDTQYF. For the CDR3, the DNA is TGTGCCTGGAGTGTACCACCCTCAGGGATCACAGATACGCAGTATTTT. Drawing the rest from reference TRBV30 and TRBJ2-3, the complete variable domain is SQTIHQWPATLVQPVGSPLSLECTVEGTSNPNLYWYRQAAGRGLQLLFYSVGIGQISSEVPQNLSASRPQDRQFILSSKKLLLSDSGFYLCAWSVPPSGITDTQYFGPGTRLTVL.